Each of the 22 T cell receptor beta chains below was sequenced from the same sample in a study of T cell repertoires in cytomegalovirus infection. TCRdb analysed the reads with MiXCR anew, one entry per CDR3 protein. The table records hundreds of thousands of distinct CDR3 sequences, roughly 34% of them present only once. Antigens for these TCRs are unknown. Material: cultured PBMCs, obtained from culture after CMV antigen stimulation. The receptors derive from a human donor in good health (CMV status not recorded). Some clones in this sample may be carry-over from other donors' samples.

Only one count was recorded for this clonotype. This chain connects TRBV12-3 or TRBV12-4 to TRBJ2-7; 8 bases are a match to TRBD2. The junction had 11 bases not matched to a gene; V was cut back by 8 bases and J by 5 bases. The length of the CDR3 is 14 residues. This CDR3 is CASGPWTGGNEQYF. As DNA, the CDR3 is TGTGCCAGCGGCCCTTGGACGGGAGGGAACGAGCAGTACTTC.

This clonotype was seen more than once but under ten times. The rearrangement joins TRBV6-2 or TRBV6-3 to TRBJ2-1; 8 bases map to TRBD2. The V gene's germline CDR1 is MNHEY and CDR2 SVGEGT. V dropped 5 bases and J dropped 2; count of bases not matched to a gene: 14. The CDR3 length is 18 residues. For the CDR3, the DNA is TGTGCCAGCAGTCTTCTTCAAGACACTAGCGGACCCTACAATGAGCAGTTCTTC. It is translated as CASSLLQDTSGPYNEQFF.

This clonotype appeared a single time. The chain employs TRBV6-1 and TRBJ1-4; 9 bases align to TRBD1. Looked up from germline, CDR1 is MNHNS and CDR2 is SASEGT. This CDR3 spans 15 amino acids. V trimming: 7 bases; J trimming: 5 bases; junction bases outside the gene matches: 8. CDR3 in DNA: TGTGCCAGCAATCACCCGACAGGGGGAAATGAAAAACTGTTTTTT. Residues: CASNHPTGGNEKLFF.

This clonotype was seen a handful of times. This sequence joins TRBV7-9 and TRBJ2-1, with unresolved D. Germline CDR1 is SEHNR and CDR2 is FQNEAQ (reference sequence). CDR3 length: 13 residues. Deletions cut 3 bases from V and 7 bases from J, with 10 bases between. CDR3: CASSFTPQNEQFF. CDR3 DNA sequence: TGTGCCAGCAGCTTCACCCCCCAGAATGAGCAGTTCTTC.

This clonotype occurred a few times. The rearrangement links TRBV6-2 or TRBV6-3 to TRBJ2-6; the match to TRBD2 covers 8 bases. Germline lookup yields CDR1 MNHEY and CDR2 SVGEGT. The CDR3 has 17 residues. V trimming: 9 bases; J trimming: 0 bases; junction bases outside the gene matches: 10. CDR3 sequence (DNA): TGTGCCAGATGCGGGGGGTCTCGTCCCTCTGGGGCCAACGTCCTGACTTTC. Its protein is CARCGGSRPSGANVLTF.

This clonotype showed up just once. The chain links TRBV11-3 to TRBJ1-3, with D unresolved. CDR3 size: 15 residues. Germline assignment: CDR1 SGHNT and CDR2 YENEEA. The V end lost 5 bases, the J end lost 2 bases, and 13 bases lay between the germline ends. DNA of the CDR3: TGTGCCAGCAGCCCGCAACCCCCACCTGGAAACACCATATATTTT. As protein: CASSPQPPPGNTIYF.

Only a few counts were recorded for this clonotype. J is TRBJ1-1 and V is TRBV7-6; a possible D gene is TRBD1 (5 bases). Germline V gene data show CDR1 as SGHVS and CDR2 as FNYEAQ. Trimming removed 5 bases at V and 0 bases at J, with 16 bases between. The CDR3 runs 16 residues. This CDR3 reads CASSGGDFVLNTEAFF. In nucleotides, the CDR3 is TGTGCCAGCAGCGGGGGTGACTTCGTCTTGAACACTGAAGCTTTCTTT.

The rearrangement joins TRBV12-3 or TRBV12-4 to TRBJ2-3, with D perhaps assigned TRBD1 or TRBD2 (7 bases each). This CDR3 has 14 residues. Deletions cut 7 bases from V and 4 bases from J, with 15 bases between. The CDR3 DNA is TGTGCCAGCACCAGGGGGGGGGTTGCAGATACGCAGTATTTT. It specifies CASTRGGVADTQYF.

This clonotype was detected a few times. This chain connects TRBV6-2 or TRBV6-3 to TRBJ2-7, with a weak D call TRBD2 (5 bases). CDR1 and CDR2 (germline): MNHEY, SVGEGT. V was cut by 2 bases and J by 2 bases, with 16 bases left in between. The CDR3 spans 16 residues. The chain's CDR3 is CASSYGLAGRPYEQYV. CDR3 nucleotides: TGTGCCAGCAGTTACGGCTTGGCGGGCCGACCCTACGAGCAGTACGTC.

This clonotype was picked up many times. The chain links TRBV7-2 to TRBJ1-1; D not resolved. The germline V gene has CDR1 SGHTA and CDR2 FQGNSA. The CDR3 extends over 14 amino acids. The V and J ends lost 1 base and 10 bases respectively, with 16 bases between them. DNA for the CDR3: TGTGCCAGCAGCTTAGATATTAGCAACTCGGGAGCTTTCTTT. Amino acid sequence: CASSLDISNSGAFF.

The table lists this clonotype with a few counts. The chain is built from TRBV5-1 and TRBJ2-3; tentatively, D is TRBD1 (7 bases). The CDR3 is 15 residues long. Trimming pared 2 bases from V and 3 bases from J, leaving 13 bases between. Per the germline V gene, CDR1 is SGHRS and CDR2 is YFSETQ. CDR3 sequence: CASSFQGGWTDTQYF. CDR3 sequence (DNA): TGCGCCAGCAGCTTCCAGGGGGGATGGACAGATACGCAGTATTTT. Full variable domain (remainder filled in from reference TRBV5-1 and TRBJ2-3): KAGVTQTPRYLIKTRGQQVTLSCSPISGHRSVSWYQQTPGQGLQFLFEYFSETQRNKGNFPGRFSGRQFSNSRSEMNVSTLELGDSALYLCASSFQGGWTDTQYFGPGTRLTVL.

The rearrangement uses TRBV10-3 and TRBJ2-7; D tentatively reads TRBD1 or TRBD2 (5 bases each). Germline lookup yields CDR1 ENHRY and CDR2 SYGVKD. Trimming removed 0 bases at V and 2 bases at J, with 17 bases between. The CDR3 is 17 residues long. The CDR3 reads CAISESRGAEGPYEQYF. In DNA, the CDR3 is TGTGCCATCAGTGAGTCGAGAGGGGCCGAGGGCCCCTACGAGCAGTACTTC.

V and J are TRBV20-1 and TRBJ2-1; D gene uncertain. Trimming took 0 bases from V and 5 from J, leaving 11 bases between them. Germline V gene lookup returns CDR1 DFQATT and CDR2 SNEGSKA (reference sequence). The CDR3 runs to 14 residues. The CDR3: CSARDPGPNNEQFF. CDR3 sequence (DNA): TGCAGTGCTAGAGATCCGGGCCCAAACAATGAGCAGTTCTTC.

This clonotype was counted many times. The V call is TRBV7-2, the J call TRBJ2-5; D perhaps matches TRBD2 (5 bases). This CDR3 spans 14 amino acids. The ends were cut back, 1 base at V and 5 bases at J, with 11 bases in the middle. Per the germline V gene, CDR1 is SGHTA and CDR2 is FQGNSA. The DNA of the CDR3 is TGTGCCAGCAGCTTAGGAGGGAGATGGGAGACCCAGTACTTC. Encoded protein: CASSLGGRWETQYF.

The chain joins TRBV5-6 to TRBJ2-2; TRBD2 matches at 7 bases. This CDR3 spans 17 amino acids. V trimming: 0 bases; J trimming: 0 bases; junction bases outside the gene matches: 5. The germline CDR1 and CDR2 sequences are SGHDT and YYEEEE. DNA of the CDR3: TGTGCCAGCAGCTTGGCCTTAGCGGGCCCGAACACCGGGGAGCTGTTTTTT. It specifies CASSLALAGPNTGELFF. Complete variable domain (other parts from reference TRBV5-6 and TRBJ2-2): DAGVTQSPTHLIKTRGQQVTLRCSPKSGHDTVSWYQQALGQGPQFIFQYYEEEERQRGNFPDRFSGHQFPNYSSELNVNALLLGDSALYLCASSLALAGPNTGELFFGEGSRLTVL.

This clonotype was counted a few times. The chain carries TRBV4-2 and TRBJ1-1; a possible D gene is TRBD1 (6 bases). The CDR3 length is 17 residues. V lost 0 bases to trimming and J lost 4 bases, with 18 bases between them. Germline lookup yields CDR1 LGHNA and CDR2 YNFKEQ. For the CDR3, the DNA is TGTGCCAGCAGCCAAGATCGCCTGGGGGCGTGGGTCACTGAAGCTTTCTTT. Amino acid sequence: CASSQDRLGAWVTEAFF.

There are a few counts of this clonotype. The chain joins TRBV11-2 to TRBJ2-5; maybe TRBD2 (6 bases). CDR1 and CDR2 (germline): SGHAT, FQNNGV. V was clipped by 5 bases and J by 1 base, with 17 bases between them. The CDR3 spans 16 residues. This CDR3 is CASSQGRREVQETQYF. The CDR3 DNA sequence: TGTGCCAGCAGCCAGGGCCGCAGGGAGGTCCAAGAGACCCAGTACTTC.

The gene calls are TRBV9 and TRBJ2-3, with 7 bases identical to TRBD1. This CDR3 spans 16 amino acids. The V and J ends lost 3 bases and 4 bases, in that order; junction bases with no gene match: 11. From germline, CDR1 is SGDLS and CDR2 YYNGEE. The CDR3 is CASSEEQGMGADTQYF. The CDR3 nucleotides are TGTGCCAGCAGCGAAGAACAGGGGATGGGCGCAGATACGCAGTATTTT.

This clonotype has more than one count but fewer than ten. The V call is TRBV28, the J call TRBJ1-5; the D is unclear. The germline CDR1 and CDR2 sequences are MDHEN and SYDVKM. V gave up 6 bases and J gave up 0 bases, with 9 bases separating them. The CDR3 has 14 amino acids. CDR3 DNA: TGTGCCAGCAGAAAAACAGTTAGCAATCAGCCCCAGCATTTT. It specifies CASRKTVSNQPQHF.

The chain links TRBV7-6 to TRBJ2-3; D possibly corresponds to TRBD2 (5 bases). The CDR3 covers 17 residues. V lost 4 bases and J 2 bases, leaving 19 bases between the germline ends. Germline CDR1 reads SGHVS; CDR2 reads FNYEAQ. The CDR3: CASSSNNRRSTTDTQYF. As DNA, the CDR3 is TGTGCCAGCAGCTCAAACAATCGGAGGAGCACCACAGATACGCAGTATTTT.

The chain is built from TRBV7-2 and TRBJ2-7; TRBD2 matches 7 bases. After removal of 1 base from V and 6 bases from J, the junction contained 12 bases not matched to a gene. CDR3 size: 16 residues. Germline V gene sequence: CDR1 SGHTA, CDR2 FQGNSA. CDR3: CASSLGGLSAFGEQYF. In DNA form, the CDR3 reads TGTGCCAGCAGCTTAGGGGGACTATCGGCCTTTGGCGAGCAGTACTTC.

This clonotype was detected a few times. The rearrangement links TRBV7-6 to TRBJ2-3, with D maybe TRBD2 (6 bases). Germline CDR1 and CDR2: SGHVS and FNYEAQ. V lost 0 bases, J lost 0 bases, and 16 bases lay in between. This CDR3 is 18 amino acids long. CDR3 in DNA: TGTGCCAGCAGCTTAGCTACACCCAGCGGGTCTAGCACAGATACGCAGTATTTT. This sequence encodes CASSLATPSGSSTDTQYF.